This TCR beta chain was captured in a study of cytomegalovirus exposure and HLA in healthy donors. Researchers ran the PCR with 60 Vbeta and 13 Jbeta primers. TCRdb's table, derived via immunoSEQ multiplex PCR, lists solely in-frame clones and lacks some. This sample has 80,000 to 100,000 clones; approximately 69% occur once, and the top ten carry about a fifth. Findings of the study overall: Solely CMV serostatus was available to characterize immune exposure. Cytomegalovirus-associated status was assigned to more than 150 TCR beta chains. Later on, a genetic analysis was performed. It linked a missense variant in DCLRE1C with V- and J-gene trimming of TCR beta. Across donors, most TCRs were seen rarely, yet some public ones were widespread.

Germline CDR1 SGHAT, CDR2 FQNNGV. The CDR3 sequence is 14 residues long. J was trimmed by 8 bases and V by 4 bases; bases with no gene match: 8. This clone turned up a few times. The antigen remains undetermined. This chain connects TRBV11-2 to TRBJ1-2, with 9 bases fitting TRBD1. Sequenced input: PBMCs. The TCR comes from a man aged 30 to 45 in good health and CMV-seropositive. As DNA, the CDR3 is TGTGCCAGCAGCTCCCCGACAGGGGGATGGGGCTACACCTTC. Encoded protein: CASSSPTGGWGYTF. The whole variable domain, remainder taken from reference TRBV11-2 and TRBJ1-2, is EAGVAQSPRYKIIEKRQSVAFWCNPISGHATLYWYQQILGQGPKLLIQFQNNGVVDDSQLPKDRFSAERLKGVDSTLKIQPAKLEDSAVYLCASSSPTGGWGYTFGSGTRLTVV.